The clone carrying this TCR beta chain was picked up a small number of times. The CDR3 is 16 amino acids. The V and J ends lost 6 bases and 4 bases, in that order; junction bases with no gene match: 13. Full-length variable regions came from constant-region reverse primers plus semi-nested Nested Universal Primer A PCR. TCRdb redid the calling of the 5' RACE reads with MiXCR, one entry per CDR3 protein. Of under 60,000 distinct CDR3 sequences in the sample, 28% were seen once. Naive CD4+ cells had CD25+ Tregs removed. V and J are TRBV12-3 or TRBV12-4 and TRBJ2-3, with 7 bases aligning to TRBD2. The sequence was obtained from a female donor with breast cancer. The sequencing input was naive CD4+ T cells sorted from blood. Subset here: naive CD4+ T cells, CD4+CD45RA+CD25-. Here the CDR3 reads CASSLREAGAADTQYF. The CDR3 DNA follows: TGTGCCAGCAGCCTCCGGGAGGCCGGGGCCGCAGATACGCAGTATTTT.